Reported below is one TCR beta chain. Its target is not known. The data are from a study of identifying expanded T cells in peripheral blood. Study-level results: Clone count variance between roughly 2-week samples rose with total template count.

Sequencing was performed with immunoSEQ multiplex PCR; in TCRdb, only in-frame clones are kept and a portion is missing. Here the sample spans tens of thousands of clones, over 75% being singletons. The ends were cut back, 2 bases at V and 5 bases at J, with 12 bases in the middle. The CDR3 covers 14 residues. Germline assignment: CDR1 GTSNPN and CDR2 SVGIG (reference sequence). The V gene is TRBV30, the J gene TRBJ1-4, with D hard to call. What was sequenced was blood. This TCR was sampled from a person aged 18 to 69 in good health. This chain's CDR3 is CAWSQNNANEKLFF. CDR3 sequence (DNA): TGTGCCTGGAGTCAAAACAACGCCAATGAAAAACTGTTTTTT. The variable domain in full, completed from reference TRBV30 and TRBJ1-4, reads SQTIHQWPATLVQPVGSPLSLECTVEGTSNPNLYWYRQAAGRGLQLLFYSVGIGQISSEVPQNLSASRPQDRQFILSSKKLLLSDSGFYLCAWSQNNANEKLFFGSGTQLSVL.